Shown below are 22 T cell receptor beta chains from a single sample sequenced in a study of CXCR3-negative and CXCR3-positive naive CD8 T cells. Study-level findings and limits: Compared with CXCR3-negative naive cells, CXCR3-positive naive cells showed more hydrophobic TRB CDR3s.

All TRB cDNA libraries came from 5' RACE performed with UMI labels. Each CDR3 protein gets one entry in TCRdb, which reprocessed the 5' RACE reads and gives no DNA. The sample table sets out 6,000 to 8,500 distinct CDR3 sequences. Their antigens are not known. Sequencing was carried out using naive CXCR3+ CD8+ T cells from blood. Sample subset: CD45RO-CCR7+CD27+CD95- naive CD8+ T cells expressing CXCR3 (TNR3+). The receptor source for this set is a human donor in good health. Some clones in this sample may be carry-over from other donors' samples.

This chain connects TRBV12-3 or TRBV12-4 to TRBJ2-7; lacking DNA, the TRBD1 call made by TCRdb goes unchecked. This CDR3 contains 13 residues. The CDR3 protein is CAISGQGAYEQYF.

The V call is TRBV19, the J call TRBJ2-1; TCRdb proposes TRBD2, but this gene call is untestable without DNA. Germline V gene sequence: CDR1 LNHDA, CDR2 SQIVND (reference sequence). The CDR3 runs 16 residues. This CDR3 is CASSKRSEDYLNEQFF. Drawing the rest from reference TRBV19 and TRBJ2-1, the complete variable domain is DGGITQSPKYLFRKEGQNVTLSCEQNLNHDAMYWYRQDPGQGLRLIYYSQIVNDFQKGDIAEGYSVSREKKESFPLTVTSAQKNPTAFYLCASSKRSEDYLNEQFFGPGTRLTVL.

This chain uses TRBV10-2 with TRBJ2-1; lacking DNA, the TRBD2 call made by TCRdb goes unchecked. Germline CDR1 WSHSY, CDR2 SAAADI. The CDR3 runs to 18 residues. CDR3 region: CASRDAGTSGGGDNEQFF.

This clonotype ranks as medium-sized in terms of frequency. The V gene is TRBV28, the J gene TRBJ2-1. Germline V gene data show CDR1 as MDHEN and CDR2 as SYDVKM. This CDR3 is built from 15 residues. CDR3 protein: CASSFPRTPYNEQFF.

The chain has TRBV5-1 and TRBJ1-1; the D call of TRBD1 rests on TCRdb alone, since no DNA is present to check it. Germline CDR1 reads SGHRS; CDR2 reads YFSETQ. The CDR3 covers 14 residues. CDR3 protein: CASSFWGSNTEAFF.

The rearrangement joins TRBV6-5 to TRBJ2-3; TCRdb calls TRBD2, which cannot be checked without DNA. The V gene's germline CDR1 is MNHEY and CDR2 SVGAGI. CDR3 length equals 16 residues. The CDR3 is CASSYEAGGAGDTQYF.

The rearrangement joins TRBV20-1 to TRBJ1-4; TCRdb proposes TRBD1, but this gene call is untestable without DNA. Germline CDR1 DFQATT, CDR2 SNEGSKA (reference sequence). There are 16 residues in the CDR3. CDR3 sequence reads: CSASDLAGRVNEKLFF.

This chain connects TRBV6-5 to TRBJ2-4. The CDR3 runs to 14 residues. The germline CDR1 and CDR2 sequences are MNHEY and SVGAGI. The CDR3 region is CASIGDRAKNIQYF.

This clonotype is called medium-sized based on its frequency. This chain uses TRBV6-6 with TRBJ2-3. Germline V gene lookup returns CDR1 MNHNY and CDR2 SVGAGI (reference sequence). The CDR3 has 14 amino acids. CDR3 loop: CASSYLTSTDTQYF.

The CDR3 protein is CASSHGQGAGNEQFF. The chain recombines TRBV5-4 with TRBJ2-1. The CDR3 loop spans 15 amino acids. CDR1 and CDR2 (germline): SGHNT, YYREEE (reference sequence). The variable domain in full, with the rest retrieved from reference TRBV5-4 and TRBJ2-1, is ETGVTQSPTHLIKTRGQQVTLRCSSQSGHNTVSWYQQALGQGPQFIFQYYREEENGRGNFPPRFSGLQFPNYSSELNVNALELDDSALYLCASSHGQGAGNEQFFGPGTRLTVL.

By frequency, this clonotype registers medium-sized. The V gene is TRBV29-1, the J gene TRBJ2-1; the TRBD2 assignment by TCRdb is unverifiable without DNA. There are 15 residues in the CDR3. Germline V gene data show CDR1 as SQVTM and CDR2 as ANQGSEA. The CDR3 is CSVQGTSGGKPEQFF.

This clonotype is medium-sized by frequency. The V gene is TRBV3-1, the J gene TRBJ1-2. The germline V gene encodes CDR1 LGHDT and CDR2 YNNKEL (reference sequence). This CDR3 spans 14 amino acids. This CDR3 is CASSQEINGYGYTF.

By frequency, this clonotype is medium-sized. This chain joins TRBV10-3 and TRBJ2-7; absent DNA, TCRdb's TRBD2 call cannot be checked. Germline lookup yields CDR1 ENHRY and CDR2 SYGVKD. CDR3 length: 11 residues. Here the CDR3 reads CAIRRGGEQYF.

The J gene is TRBJ2-2, the V gene TRBV12-3 or TRBV12-4; TCRdb designates TRBD2, a call that cannot be tested without DNA. The CDR3 extends over 15 amino acids. CDR3 residues: CASRDFQANTGELFF.

V usage is TRBV29-1 and J usage is TRBJ2-7; TCRdb proposes TRBD2, but this gene call is untestable without DNA. Germline V gene sequence: CDR1 SQVTM, CDR2 ANQGSEA. This CDR3 comprises 15 residues. CDR3: CSGEGGGPSPYEQYF.

The V call is TRBV11-2, the J call TRBJ2-2; the D call from TCRdb, TRBD1, cannot be confirmed without DNA. The CDR3 has 18 amino acids. Germline values: CDR1 SGHAT, CDR2 FQNNGV. The CDR3 is CASSLPTRGIDNTGELFF.

The chain couples TRBV19 to TRBJ1-1. CDR1 and CDR2 (germline): LNHDA, SQIVND (reference sequence). There are 15 residues in the CDR3. The CDR3 here is CASSIRGEIRTEAFF.

This clonotype registers medium-sized by frequency. This CDR3 reads CASSQVFVGLLENTEAFF. The rearrangement links TRBV14 to TRBJ1-1. The V gene's germline CDR1 is SGHDN and CDR2 FVKESK. The CDR3 loop spans 18 amino acids.

Frequency places this clonotype as medium-sized (0.01 to 0.1%). The chain recombines TRBV11-3 with TRBJ2-3; with no DNA, the TCRdb D assignment of TRBD2 cannot be verified. CDR3 length: 14 amino acids. CDR1 is SGHNT, CDR2 YENEEA, per germline. The CDR3 loop is CASSSAGSTDTQYF. Filled out from reference TRBV11-3 and TRBJ2-3, the complete variable domain reads EAGVVQSPRYKIIEKKQPVAFWCNPISGHNTLYWYLQNLGQGPELLIRYENEEAVDDSQLPKDRFSAERLKGVDSTLKIQPAELGDSAVYLCASSSAGSTDTQYFGPGTRLTVL.

The chain uses TRBV20-1 and TRBJ2-2. Germline lookup yields CDR1 DFQATT and CDR2 SNEGSKA (reference sequence). The CDR3 loop spans 11 amino acids. CDR3 in amino acids: CSARLGGELFF.

V gene TRBV20-1 combines with J gene TRBJ2-1; the TRBD2 assignment by TCRdb is unverifiable without DNA. The CDR3 is made up of 18 amino acids. From germline, CDR1 is DFQATT and CDR2 SNEGSKA (reference sequence). This CDR3 reads CSARDPGLAGYTYNEQFF.

The chain couples TRBV29-1 to TRBJ2-5; the TCRdb call, TRBD2, lacks DNA for checking. This CDR3 region has 15 residues. CDR1 is SQVTM and CDR2 is ANQGSEA in the germline V gene. The CDR3 is CSVDAGTAWVETQYF.